Sequencing of this T cell receptor beta chain was carried out in a study (dated by TCRdb to about 2016). Receptor libraries were prepared by RT-PCR. The sequencing machine was an Illumina MiSeq. The raw public data were reprocessed by TCRdb itself: fastp quality trimming at Q25, MiXCR clonotype calling, in-frame beta chains only. Entries that share a CDR3 protein sequence are merged under the most common genes and DNA. Present in this sample are 550,000 to 750,000 distinct CDR3 sequences, over 12% of which were seen just once. The biggest ten clones account for roughly 4% of the sample. Notes on this clonotype: The antigen it binds to is not known. No base qualities exist here, and no much larger clone lies one base off it.

The germline V gene (reference sequence) gives CDR1 as LGHDT and CDR2 as YNNKEL. The CDR3 starts with the cysteine, ends with the phenylalanine, and has 16 residues. The CDR3 DNA has 48 bases and is translated from base 1. V is pruned by 0 bases and J by 9 bases, leaving 10 bases of the junction without a gene match. The sequence was obtained from a female donor in good health, serving as a healthy control. The sequence links TRBV3-1 to TRBJ2-1; 8 bases in the junction line up with TRBD2. The specimen was memory CD4+ T cells from blood. The bases read TGTGCCAGCAGCCAAGATTGGCGGGGGGCCGGGGGTGAGCAGTTCTTC. It translates as CASSQDWRGAGGEQFF.